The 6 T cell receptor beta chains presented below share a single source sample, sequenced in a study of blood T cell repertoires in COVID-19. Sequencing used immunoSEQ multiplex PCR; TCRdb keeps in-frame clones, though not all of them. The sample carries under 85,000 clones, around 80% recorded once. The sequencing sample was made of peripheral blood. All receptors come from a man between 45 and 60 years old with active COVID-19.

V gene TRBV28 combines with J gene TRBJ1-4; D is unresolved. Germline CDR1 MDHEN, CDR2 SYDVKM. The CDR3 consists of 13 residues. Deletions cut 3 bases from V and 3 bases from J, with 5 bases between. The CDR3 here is CASSLKPNEKLFF. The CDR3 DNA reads TGTGCCAGCAGTTTGAAGCCTAATGAAAAACTGTTTTTT.

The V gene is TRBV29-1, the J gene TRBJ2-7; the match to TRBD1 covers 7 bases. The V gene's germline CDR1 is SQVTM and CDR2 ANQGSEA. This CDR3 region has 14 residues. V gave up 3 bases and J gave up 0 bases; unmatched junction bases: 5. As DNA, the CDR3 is TGCAGCGTTGAGATATACAGGGGCTCCTACGAGCAGTACTTC. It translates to CSVEIYRGSYEQYF.

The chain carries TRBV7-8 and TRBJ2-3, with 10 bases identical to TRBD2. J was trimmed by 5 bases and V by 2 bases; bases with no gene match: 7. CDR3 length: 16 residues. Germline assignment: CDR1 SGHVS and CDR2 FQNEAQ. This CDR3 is CASSLSSGGVKDTQYF. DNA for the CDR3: TGTGCCAGCAGCTTATCAAGCGGGGGGGTGAAAGATACGCAGTATTTT. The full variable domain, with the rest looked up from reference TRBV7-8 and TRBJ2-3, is GAGVSQSPRYKVAKRGQDVALRCDPISGHVSLFWYQQALGQGPEFLTYFQNEAQLDKSGLPSDRFFAERPEGSVSTLKIQRTQQEDSAVYLCASSLSSGGVKDTQYFGPGTRLTVL.

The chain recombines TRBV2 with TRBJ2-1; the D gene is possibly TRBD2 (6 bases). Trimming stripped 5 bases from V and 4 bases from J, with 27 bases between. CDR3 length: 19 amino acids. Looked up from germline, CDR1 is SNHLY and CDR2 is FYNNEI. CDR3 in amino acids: CASSSSTTGRGGLYNEQFF. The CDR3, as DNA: TGTGCCAGCAGTAGTTCTACGACGGGGCGGGGAGGTCTGTACAATGAGCAGTTCTTC.

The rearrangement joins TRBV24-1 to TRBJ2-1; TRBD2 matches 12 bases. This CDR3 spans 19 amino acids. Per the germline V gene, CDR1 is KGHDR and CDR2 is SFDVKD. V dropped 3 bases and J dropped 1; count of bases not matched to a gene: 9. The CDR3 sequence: CATSDLLAGGPPSYNEQFF. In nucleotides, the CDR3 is TGTGCCACCAGTGATCTACTAGCGGGAGGACCCCCGTCCTACAATGAGCAGTTCTTC.

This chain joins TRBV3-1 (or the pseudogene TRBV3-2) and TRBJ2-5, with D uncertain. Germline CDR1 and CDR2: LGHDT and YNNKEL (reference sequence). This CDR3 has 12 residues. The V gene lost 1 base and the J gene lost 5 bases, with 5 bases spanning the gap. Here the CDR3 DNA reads TGTGCCAGCAGCCAAGTCCGGGAGACCCAGTACTTC. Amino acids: CASSQVRETQYF.